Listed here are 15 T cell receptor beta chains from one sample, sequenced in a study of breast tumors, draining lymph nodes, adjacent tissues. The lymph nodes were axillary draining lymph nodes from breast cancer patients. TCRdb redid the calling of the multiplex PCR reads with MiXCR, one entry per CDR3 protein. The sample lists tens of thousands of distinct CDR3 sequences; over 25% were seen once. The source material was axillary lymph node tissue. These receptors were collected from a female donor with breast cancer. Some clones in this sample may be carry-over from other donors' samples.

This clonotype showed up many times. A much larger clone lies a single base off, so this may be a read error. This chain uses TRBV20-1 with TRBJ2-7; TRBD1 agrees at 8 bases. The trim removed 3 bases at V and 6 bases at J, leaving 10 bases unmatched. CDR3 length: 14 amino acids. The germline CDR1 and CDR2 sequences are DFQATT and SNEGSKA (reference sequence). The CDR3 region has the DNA TGCAGTGCTAGCCGGACAGGGCTTACCCCCGAGCAGTACTTC. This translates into CSASRTGLTPEQYF.

In DNA, the CDR3 is TGTGCCACCTTAGCGGGGCTAGCCAAAAACATTCAGTACTTC. It codes for CATLAGLAKNIQYF. The rearrangement uses TRBV6-1 and TRBJ2-4; the match to TRBD2 covers 8 bases. This CDR3 is 14 amino acids long. After removal of 10 bases from V and 0 bases from J, the junction contained 5 bases not matched to a gene. CDR1 and CDR2 from the germline V gene are MNHNS and SASEGT.

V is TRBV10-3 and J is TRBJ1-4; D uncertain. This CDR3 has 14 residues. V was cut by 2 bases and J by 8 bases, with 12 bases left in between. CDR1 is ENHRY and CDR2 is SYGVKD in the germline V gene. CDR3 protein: CAISESGGGEKLFF. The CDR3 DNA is TGTGCCATCAGTGAGAGTGGAGGTGGGGAAAAACTGTTTTTT.

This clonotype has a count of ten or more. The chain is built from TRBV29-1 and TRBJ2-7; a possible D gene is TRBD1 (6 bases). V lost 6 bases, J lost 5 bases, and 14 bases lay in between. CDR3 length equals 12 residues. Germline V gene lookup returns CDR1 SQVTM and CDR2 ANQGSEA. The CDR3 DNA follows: TGCAGCGTCAGGGGCAGGCTCAACGAGCAGTACTTC. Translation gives CSVRGRLNEQYF.

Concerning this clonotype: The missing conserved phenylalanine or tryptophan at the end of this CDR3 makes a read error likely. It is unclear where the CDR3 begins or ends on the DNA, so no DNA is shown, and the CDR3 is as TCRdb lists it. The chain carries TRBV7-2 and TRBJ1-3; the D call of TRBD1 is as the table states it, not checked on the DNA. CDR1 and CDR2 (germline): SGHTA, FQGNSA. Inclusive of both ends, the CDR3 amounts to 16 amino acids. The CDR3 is CASSSVGQGSGNTIHS.

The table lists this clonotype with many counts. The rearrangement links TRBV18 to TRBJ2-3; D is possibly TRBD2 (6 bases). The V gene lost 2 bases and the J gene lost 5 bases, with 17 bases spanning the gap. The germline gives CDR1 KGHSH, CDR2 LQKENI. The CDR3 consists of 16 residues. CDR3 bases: TGTGCCAGCTCACCAGCGGCGGGAACCGTTGGAGATACGCAGTATTTT. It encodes CASSPAAGTVGDTQYF.

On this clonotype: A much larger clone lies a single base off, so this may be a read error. The CDR3: CSARDGGLAAVGTQYF. The CDR3, as DNA: TGCAGTGCTAGAGATGGGGGACTAGCGGCAGTCGGTACGCAGTATTTT. This chain links TRBV20-1 with TRBJ2-3; 11 bases match TRBD2. The germline V gene encodes CDR1 DFQATT and CDR2 SNEGSKA (reference sequence). V shed 0 bases and J 8 bases; nucleotides not matched to a gene: 10. The CDR3 runs 16 residues.

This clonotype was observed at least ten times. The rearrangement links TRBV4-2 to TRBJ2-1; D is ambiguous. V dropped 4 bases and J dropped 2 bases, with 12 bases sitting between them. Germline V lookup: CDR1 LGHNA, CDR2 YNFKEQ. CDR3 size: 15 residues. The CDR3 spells CASSPRTPPYNEQFF. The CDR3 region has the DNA TGTGCCAGCAGCCCCCGTACACCACCCTACAATGAGCAGTTCTTC.

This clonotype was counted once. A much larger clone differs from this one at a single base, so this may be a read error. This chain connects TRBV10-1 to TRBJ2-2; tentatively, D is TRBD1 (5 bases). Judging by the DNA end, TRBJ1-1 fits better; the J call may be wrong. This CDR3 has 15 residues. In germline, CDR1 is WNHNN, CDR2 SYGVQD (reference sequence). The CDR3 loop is CASSERGWADTEAFF. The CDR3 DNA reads TGCGCCAGCAGTGAGCGGGGGTGGGCGGACACTGAAGCTTTCTTT.

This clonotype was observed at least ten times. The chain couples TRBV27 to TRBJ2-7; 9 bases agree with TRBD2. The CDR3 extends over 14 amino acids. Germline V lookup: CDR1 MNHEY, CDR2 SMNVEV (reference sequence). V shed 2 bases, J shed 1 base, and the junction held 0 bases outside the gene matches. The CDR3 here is CASSLLAGSYEQYF. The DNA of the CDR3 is TGTGCCAGCAGTTTACTAGCGGGGTCCTACGAGCAGTACTTC.

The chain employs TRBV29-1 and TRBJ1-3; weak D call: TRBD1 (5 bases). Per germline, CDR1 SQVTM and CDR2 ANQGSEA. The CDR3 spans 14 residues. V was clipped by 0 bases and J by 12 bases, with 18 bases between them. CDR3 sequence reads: CSVEDQGRGKHIYF. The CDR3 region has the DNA TGCAGCGTTGAAGATCAGGGACGAGGAAAACACATATATTTT.

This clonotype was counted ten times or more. Here the CDR3 reads CSASSPAGELFF. CDR3 bases: TGCAGTGCTAGCAGCCCGGCCGGGGAGCTGTTTTTT. The V call is TRBV20-1, the J call TRBJ2-2; D gene ambiguous. Germline values: CDR1 DFQATT, CDR2 SNEGSKA (reference sequence). V was cut by 3 bases and J by 6 bases, with 8 bases left in between. The CDR3 runs 12 residues.

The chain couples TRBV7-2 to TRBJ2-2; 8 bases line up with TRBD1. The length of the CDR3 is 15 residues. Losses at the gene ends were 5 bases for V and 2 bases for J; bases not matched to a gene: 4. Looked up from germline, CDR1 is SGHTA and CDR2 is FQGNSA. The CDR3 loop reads CASSPGGLNTGELFF. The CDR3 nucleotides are TGTGCCAGCAGCCCAGGGGGCCTAAACACCGGGGAGCTGTTTTTT.

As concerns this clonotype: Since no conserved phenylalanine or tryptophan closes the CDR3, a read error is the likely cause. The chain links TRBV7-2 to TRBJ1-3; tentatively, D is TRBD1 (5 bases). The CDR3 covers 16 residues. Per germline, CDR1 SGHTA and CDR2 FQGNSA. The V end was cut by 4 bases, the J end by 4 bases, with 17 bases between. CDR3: CASSWGIADSGNTIYS. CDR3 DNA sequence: TGTGCCAGCAGCTGGGGGATTGCGGACTCCGGAAACACCATATATTCT.

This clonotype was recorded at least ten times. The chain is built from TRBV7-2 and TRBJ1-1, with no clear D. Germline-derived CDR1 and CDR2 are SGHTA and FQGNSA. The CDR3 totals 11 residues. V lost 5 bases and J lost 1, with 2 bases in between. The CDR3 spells CASSQNTEAFF. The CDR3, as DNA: TGTGCCAGCAGCCAGAACACTGAAGCTTTCTTT. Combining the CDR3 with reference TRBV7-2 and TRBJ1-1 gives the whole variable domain GAGVSQSPSNKVTEKGKDVELRCDPISGHTALYWYRQSLGQGLEFLIYFQGNSAPDKSGLPSDRFSAERTGGSVSTLTIQRTQQEDSAVYLCASSQNTEAFFGQGTRLTVV.